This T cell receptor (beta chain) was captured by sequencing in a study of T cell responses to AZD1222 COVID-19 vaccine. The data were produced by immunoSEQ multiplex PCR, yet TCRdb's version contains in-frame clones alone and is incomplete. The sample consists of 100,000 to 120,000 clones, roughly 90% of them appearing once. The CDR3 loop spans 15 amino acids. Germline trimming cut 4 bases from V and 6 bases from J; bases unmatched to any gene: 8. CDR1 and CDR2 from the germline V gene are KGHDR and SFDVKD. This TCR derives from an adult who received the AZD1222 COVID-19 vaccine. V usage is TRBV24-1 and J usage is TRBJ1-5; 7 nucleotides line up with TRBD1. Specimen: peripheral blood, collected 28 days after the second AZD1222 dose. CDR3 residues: CATSEGGKRVQPQHF. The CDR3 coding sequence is TGTGCCACCAGTGAAGGGGGCAAGAGGGTTCAGCCCCAGCATTTT.